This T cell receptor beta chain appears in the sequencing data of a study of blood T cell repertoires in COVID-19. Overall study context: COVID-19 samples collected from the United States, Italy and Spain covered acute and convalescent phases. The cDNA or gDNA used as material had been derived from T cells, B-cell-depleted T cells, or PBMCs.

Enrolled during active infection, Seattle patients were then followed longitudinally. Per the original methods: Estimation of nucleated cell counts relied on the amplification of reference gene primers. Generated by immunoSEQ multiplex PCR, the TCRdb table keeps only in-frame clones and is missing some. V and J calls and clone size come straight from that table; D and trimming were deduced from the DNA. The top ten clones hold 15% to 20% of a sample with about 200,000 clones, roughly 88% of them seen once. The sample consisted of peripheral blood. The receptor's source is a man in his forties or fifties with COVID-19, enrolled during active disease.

For the CDR3, the DNA is TGTGCCAGCAGCTCACTAACTAGCGGGAGAGGTGATGAGCAGTTCTTC. Encoded protein: CASSSLTSGRGDEQFF. V gene TRBV7-6 combines with J gene TRBJ2-1; TRBD2 agrees at 11 bases. The CDR3 spans 16 residues. The J segment lost 8 bases and the V segment lost 4 bases, leaving 10 bases of the junction unmatched. Germline assignment: CDR1 SGHVS and CDR2 FNYEAQ. The variable domain in full, with the rest retrieved from reference TRBV7-6 and TRBJ2-1, is GAGVSQSPRYKVTKRGQDVALRCDPISGHVSLYWYRQALGQGPEFLTYFNYEAQQDKSGLPNDRFSAERPEGSISTLTIQRTEQRDSAMYRCASSSLTSGRGDEQFFGPGTRLTVL.